The T cell receptor (beta chain) under discussion was sequenced for a study of cytomegalovirus exposure and HLA in healthy donors (dated by TCRdb to 2016 to 2017). A note on the overall study: According to an earlier analysis of several hundred of the donors, about 179 million T cells yielded roughly 110 million unique TCR beta sequences and more than 250 Gb of sequence data. Roughly 300 gigabases of sequencing data and roughly 80 million unique TCR sequences made up an early release that covered some 640 HLA-typed donors. Among the approximately 400 genotyped donors, around 81% belonged to the genetic ancestry cluster associated with self-reported Caucasian donors. The study aimed to test whether signatures of past pathogen exposure could be identified by cataloging public T cell receptors. Using immunosequencing, the study profiled T cell repertoires from around 680 subjects and related those repertoires to cytomegalovirus serostatus. Besides the first cohort of hundreds of subjects, a separate validation cohort made up of 95 to 150 different subjects was used. To predict cytomegalovirus infection status, the study combined high-throughput TCR immunosequencing, statistical association of individual TCRs with disease status, and machine learning. A later analysis re-examined previously published TCR beta repertoires from about 670 donors and added high-resolution HLA genotyping to investigate patterns of TCR occurrence. The later analysis used no new phenotypic data to find candidate immune exposures, relying instead on TCR beta sequences and their occurrence across donors. An earlier analysis of approximately 500 of the donors applied high-throughput TCR beta sequencing to assess whether each TCR beta V gene segment acted as functional or pseudogenic. Donor age, sex, ethnicity and CMV serostatus were compiled alongside the repertoire data. In a later genetic analysis, genome-wide SNP genotypes for about three fifths of the 666 donors were used, and that subset was treated as a discovery cohort. Every discovery cohort repertoire had been produced on one sequencing platform. HLA typing included class I and class II loci at four-digit resolution. The number of donors typed differed by locus, with roughly 629-640 for A, B, C, DRB1 and DQB1, roughly 520 for DQA1, about 610 for DPA1, and about 450 for DPB1. Because of strong linkage in the cohort, a handful of DR-DQ haplotypes were treated as single units for association and clustering. Among 300 to 500 genotyped donors of the cohort, an average of approximately 220,000 unique TCR beta nucleotide sequences was sequenced per donor, of which about 19% were non-productive. Here is what the overall study found, with its caveats: Compared with the roughly 720-donor mean, donors in an Asian-associated ancestry cluster had fewer N-insertions in productive TCRs, according to a later genetic analysis. The classifier was reported to diagnose cytomegalovirus status with high specificity and sensitivity in both the original and validation cohorts. It was suggested by the authors that the approach could potentially be generalized to other disease states and immunological phenotypes. For the cohort, immune exposure information was limited to CMV serostatus. A few of the identified cytomegalovirus-associated TCR beta chains were confirmed in vitro to be specific for cytomegalovirus antigens. A group of highly shared sequence variants was considered likely to be a technical artifact of the sequencing pipeline. A later analysis reported that several top co-occurrence clusters appeared linked to parvovirus B19, influenza, CMV and Epstein-Barr virus. Because counts were too low, seventeen rarely observed V segments, including chromosome 9 orphons, were excluded from the earlier analysis of under 650 of the donors. A later analysis associated about 17,000 TCR beta sequences with specific HLA alleles at a false discovery rate of 0.05. In a later genetic analysis, a missense DCLRE1C variant was associated with V-gene and J-gene trimming of TCR beta chains, and the association was replicated in an independent cohort. This cohort had only TCR beta chains sequenced, and the lack of alpha or paired-chain data limited which features could be detected. While some public TCRs were present in many individuals, most TCR sequences turned up only very rarely across donors. The 87-base-pair reads could not distinguish some IMGT-functional V segments, including TRBV6-2 and TRBV6-3, so those segments were excluded. In a later analysis, the rate of TCR association differed among HLA loci, with DRB1 alleles having the most associated TCRs and HLA-C alleles having the fewest. Most CMV-associated TCR beta chains appeared to be HLA-restricted in a later analysis, and the HLA associations seemed to be driven largely by CMV exposure. Strong co-occurrence of HLA alleles, especially DR and DQ, made assigning TCR associations to individual alleles difficult. A further reported finding was that TCR beta sequences accurately predicted the HLA-A and HLA-B alleles for most subjects in the first cohort. The study gave a list of around 170 TCR beta chains associated with cytomegalovirus. HLA typing was unavailable for some donors at each locus, so association tests used only the typed subset. A later analysis found that HLA-associated TCR beta chains were more clonally expanded and had lower generation probabilities than equally common non-associated chains. Roughly uniform sequencing depth across donors was assumed in presence/absence analyses, although this assumption may not hold. Correlated functional status among segregating V segments might be attributable to linkage disequilibrium, but an unknown experimental factor could not be ruled out. In an earlier analysis of around 500 of the donors, most TCR beta V segments appeared in productive rearrangements about 90% or about 30% of the time, broadly matching IMGT annotations.

This clone has a count of ten or more. Its specific antigen is unknown. Base quality data are lacking; no much larger clone is found one base away. The CDR3 holds 13 amino acids from the cysteine to the phenylalanine. Only the CDR3 part of the read is kept: 39 bases, read in frame from the first base. Trimming removed 4 bases from V and 1 base from J, leaving 7 bases between the germline ends. Per the germline V gene, MNHNS is the CDR1 and SASEGT is the CDR2. Library preparation employed the immunoSEQ multiplex PCR assay. The multiplex PCR relied on a mix of 60 forward primers for TCR Vbeta segments and 13 reverse primers for TCR Jbeta segments. Amplification of the CDR3 region of rearranged TCR beta genes was performed with a multiplex PCR assay on genomic DNA. The Illumina HiSeq System was used to sequence the amplified TCR beta libraries as 87-base-pair reads. The published analysis was carried out like this. A later analysis tallied around 87 million unique TCR beta chains across the 666 repertoires, and around 10 million of those chains were shared by two or more donors. To remove PCR and sequencing errors, raw reads were error-corrected and collapsed into unique sequences using a nearest-neighbor algorithm that merged closely related sequences. CDR3 sequences were aligned to IMGT reference sequences to assign V, D and J gene segments. Each retained sequence needed at least a six-nucleotide match to both a V gene segment and a J gene segment. A rearrangement was called productive if the CDR3 had no stop codons and remained in frame with V and J, and every other rearrangement was called non-productive. Following IMGT convention, CDR3 was defined as the stretch from the second conserved V-encoded cysteine up to the conserved J-encoded phenylalanine. The earlier analysis of about 570 of the donors excluded any sequence lacking an unambiguous match to a single V gene segment. An earlier analysis of some 610 of the donors called V segments functional above 56.7% productive rearrangements and segregating when the between-donor standard deviation exceeded 5%. A statistical classification framework was developed to diagnose cytomegalovirus status using the catalog of TCR beta chain sequences. V and J gene assignment, in a later analysis, came from comparing TCR nucleotide sequences with IMGT/GENE-DB human TR gene sequences. Using the TCRdist pipeline, a later analysis assigned CDR3 sequences along with most-parsimonious VDJ recombination scenarios. In a later analysis, each TCR beta chain was defined by its CDR3 amino acid sequence together with its V-gene family, and reads lacking a unique V-gene family were excluded. As a way to deal with suspected cross-contamination and a sequencing artifact, a later analysis dropped approximately 590 nucleotide sequences that were highly shared and had low generation probability. A later analysis calculated a clonal expansion index for each public chain from normalized within-repertoire ranks of inferred template counts. Generation probabilities in a later analysis came from a VDJ recombination model fitted to out-of-frame rearrangements, and those results were checked against IGoR. Hypergeometric tests were used in a later analysis to score TCR-TCR, TCR-HLA and TCR-CMV co-occurrence, with a repertoire-size bias correction applied to the TCR pairs. False discovery rates were estimated in a later analysis by permuting HLA or CMV assignments 20 times. A later analysis grouped co-occurring TCRs with DBSCAN, adding TCRdist sequence similarity when clustering within HLA-allele-positive subsets. Repertoires with fewer than 30,000 or more than 120,000 public chains were left out of co-occurrence clustering, as were five repertoires with anomalous nucleotide sharing. This is the immuneACCESS table as TCRdb keeps it, with only in-frame sequences that have V and J called. A part of the clones is gone; compared with another copy, unresolved V genes explain less than half, and the rest is unexplained. The V and J calls and clone size are taken from that table; D and trimming were inferred from the DNA. The sample contains 85,000 to 90,000 clones, about three quarters of them found a single time. 10% of the sample belongs to the ten largest clones.

In total, approximately 610 healthy bone marrow donors made up the cohort. At the time of sampling, all cohort members were nominally healthy, though unrecorded immune exposures were likely present. The donor was CMV seropositive and was included in the group of 250 to 350 seropositive cohort members. Every donor gave a peripheral blood sample, and the peripheral blood mononuclear cells from that sample were used for TCR beta sequencing. The Qiagen DNeasy Blood Extraction Kit was used to extract genomic DNA from the blood cell samples. Recombination connected TRBV6-1 to TRBJ1-1, with no reliable assignment of the D segment. Material for sequencing was PBMCs. This clonotype originated in a man in his thirties or forties in good health and CMV-seropositive. The nucleotides read TGTGCCAGCAGTGGCGGTGAGAACACTGAAGCTTTCTTT. It encodes CASSGGENTEAFF.